The sample holds one count of the clone carrying this TCR beta chain. The method was immunoSEQ multiplex PCR; TCRdb's version includes in-frame clones alone and lacks a portion of them. In the table there are 150,000 or so clones, 93% of which are singletons. This record comes from a study of control samples from healthy donors and cancer patients. From germline, CDR1 is MNHEY and CDR2 SVGEGT. CDR3 length: 15 residues. V was shortened by 2 bases and J by 0 bases, with 5 bases between the two germline ends. V usage is TRBV6-2 or TRBV6-3 and J usage is TRBJ1-6; D gene unclear. Material: blood. The source is a man aged 18 to 30 in good health. The CDR3 DNA follows: TGTGCCAGCAGTTACCGGGGCTCCTATAATTCACCCCTCCACTTT. Its translation is CASSYRGSYNSPLHF.